This T cell receptor beta chain was sequenced for a study of T-cell reconstitution after alpha-beta-depleted transplantation in children (TCRdb year 2016). Background on the whole study: Using TCR repertoire profiling, the study followed T-cell immune reconstitution in a quantitative way in children after TCRalphabeta/CD19-depleted allogeneic hematopoietic cell transplantation.

Including the terminal cysteine and phenylalanine, the CDR3 comprises 15 residues. Only CDR3 DNA is held: 45 bases, read in frame from base 1. Sequences LNHNV (CDR1) and YYDKDF (CDR2) are obtained from the germline V gene (reference sequence). V sheds 0 bases and J sheds 2 bases, leaving 8 bases between their ends. Explained via the paper, the treatment or condition label denotes: allogeneic hematopoietic cell transplantation with graft depleted of TCRalphabeta T cells and CD19 B cells. The children who served as transplant recipients had been given grafts of TCRalphabeta/CD19-depleted allogeneic hematopoietic cells. Library prep was done by PCR. This sample was sequenced with an Illumina HiSeq 2500. TCR libraries were prepared with molecular barcoding, using unique molecular identifiers to normalize TCRbeta repertoire quantification. TCRdb reprocessed the public reads (quality trimming at Q25 with fastp, clone calling with MiXCR) and kept in-frame beta chains. CDR3 protein sequences are deduplicated, and each keeps its most common genes and DNA. For this sample the table gives about 350,000 distinct CDR3 sequences, of which around 15% were detected only once. Around 41% of the sample is held by the ten biggest clonotypes.

Study-wide findings and limitations: Hyperexpanded clone frequencies declined over subsequent months; after one year, T-cell counts and TCRbeta diversity were mostly attributed to newly produced T cells. In some patients, the high TCRbeta diversity seen at day 60 was put down to recipient T cells and intrathymic progenitors that had survived conditioning. The apparently early alphabetaT-cell count recovery about two months after transplant was reportedly dependent on only several hundred rapidly expanded clones derived from non-depleted graft cells.

This clonotype has only a few counts. This clone's antigen is unknown. Base-call qualities are not available, and no considerably larger clone is one nucleotide away. The V gene is TRBV15 and the J gene is TRBJ1-5; a weak D assignment points to TRBD1 (5 bases agree). The TCR originated in a male patient aged 2 to 9 who had a stem cell transplant for acute lymphoblastic leukemia, so the T cells may come from the graft donor. The sequences come from PBMCs, mostly from graft donor cells, collected 360 days after TCRalphabeta/CD19-depleted stem cell transplant. The base sequence is TGTGCCACCAGCAGAGATATAGGGGGCAATCAGCCCCAGCATTTT. Its protein product is CATSRDIGGNQPQHF.